The source of this T cell receptor beta chain is a study of blood T cells in healthy people across ages. Study-wide background: Capture via template switching afforded approximately one barcoded beta molecule per two T cells.

Germline values: CDR1 KGHDR, CDR2 SFDVKD. This CDR3 is 17 amino acids long. The V and J ends lost 4 bases and 0 bases respectively, with 15 bases between them. The study drew donors from healthy Caucasian individuals in Russia aged about 6 to 95. PCR was performed a second time for about 7 to 12 cycles using a sample-barcoded 5' primer and a J-beta primer mix. TCRdb passed the 5' RACE reads through MiXCR, listing each CDR3 protein once. The sample shows roughly 1.5 million distinct CDR3 sequences, approximately 39% of them seen only once. Overall study findings and caveats: Age advanced and TCR beta diversity per million T cells fell, roughly linearly. There were more naive CD4+ cells and higher diversity in long-lived donors than in aged donors.

This clonotype was seen only a few times. Its cognate antigen is unknown. The source is a woman under 30 in good health. The genes are TRBV24-1 and TRBJ1-5, with D hard to call. The specimen was blood. This chain's CDR3 is CATSDTRTAYSNQPQHF. In DNA form, the CDR3 reads TGTGCCACCAGTGACACCCGAACAGCATATAGCAATCAGCCCCAGCATTTT.